The present TCR beta chain was sequenced within a study of cytomegalovirus exposure and HLA in healthy donors. This clone was observed a handful of times. This CDR3 comprises 17 residues. Germline V CDR1 and CDR2: SGHTA, FQGNSA. V lost 5 bases and J lost 3, with 23 bases in between. The PCR employed 60 Vbeta primers together with 13 Jbeta primers. TCRdb's table, derived via immunoSEQ multiplex PCR, lists solely in-frame clones and lacks some. The table lists roughly 200,000 clones, about 9% of them singletons. The receptor comes from a woman aged 25 to 39 in good health and CMV-seropositive. The genes are TRBV7-2 and TRBJ2-7, with a possible D match to TRBD1 (6 bases). The source material was PBMCs. CDR3 in amino acids: CASSPHGDGGPDYEQYF. CDR3 nucleotides: TGTGCCAGCAGCCCCCACGGGGATGGGGGCCCTGACTACGAGCAGTACTTC. Full variable domain (remainder filled in from reference TRBV7-2 and TRBJ2-7): GAGVSQSPSNKVTEKGKDVELRCDPISGHTALYWYRQSLGQGLEFLIYFQGNSAPDKSGLPSDRFSAERTGGSVSTLTIQRTQQEDSAVYLCASSPHGDGGPDYEQYFGPGTRLTVT.